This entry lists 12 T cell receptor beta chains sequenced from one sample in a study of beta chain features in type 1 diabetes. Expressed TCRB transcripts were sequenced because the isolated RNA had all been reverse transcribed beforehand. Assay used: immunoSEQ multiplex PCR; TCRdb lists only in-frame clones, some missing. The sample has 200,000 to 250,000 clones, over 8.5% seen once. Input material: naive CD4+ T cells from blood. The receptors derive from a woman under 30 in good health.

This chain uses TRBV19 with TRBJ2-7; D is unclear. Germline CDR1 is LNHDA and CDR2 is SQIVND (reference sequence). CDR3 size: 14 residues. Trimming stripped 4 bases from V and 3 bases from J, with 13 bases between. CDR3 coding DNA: TGTGCCAGTAGTACGCTATTGTCCGTCTACGAGCAGTACTTC. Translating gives CASSTLLSVYEQYF.

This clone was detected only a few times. DNA for the CDR3: TGTGCCAGCAGCCGGTCGGCTAGCGGGAGGGGGTCCCACGAGCAGTACTTC. Amino acids: CASSRSASGRGSHEQYF. V usage is TRBV7-9 and J usage is TRBJ2-7, with 12 bases lining up with TRBD2. Losses at the gene ends were 5 bases for V and 5 bases for J; bases not matched to a gene: 13. The CDR3 runs to 17 residues. Looked up from germline, CDR1 is SEHNR and CDR2 is FQNEAQ (reference sequence).

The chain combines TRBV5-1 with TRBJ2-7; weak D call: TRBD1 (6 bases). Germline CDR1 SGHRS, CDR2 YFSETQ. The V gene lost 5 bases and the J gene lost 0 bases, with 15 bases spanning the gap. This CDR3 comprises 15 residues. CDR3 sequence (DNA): TGCGCCAGCAGTAGGGGGACGCAAAGCTCCTACGAGCAGTACTTC. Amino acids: CASSRGTQSSYEQYF.

The CDR3 nucleotides read TGTGCCAGCAGCCAGGGGGGGAGGGACGGGTCCTACGAGCAGTACTTC. Protein: CASSQGGRDGSYEQYF. The V gene is TRBV4-2, the J gene TRBJ2-7; 7 bases align to TRBD2. In germline, CDR1 is LGHNA, CDR2 YNFKEQ. The length of the CDR3 is 16 residues. J gave up 1 base and V 3 bases, and 9 bases lay outside the gene matches.

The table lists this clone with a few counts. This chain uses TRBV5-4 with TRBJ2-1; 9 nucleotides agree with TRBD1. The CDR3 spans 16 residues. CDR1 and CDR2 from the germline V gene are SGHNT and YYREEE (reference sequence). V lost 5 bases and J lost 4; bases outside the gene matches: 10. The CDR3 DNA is TGTGCCAGCAGAGTGTCCGGGACAGGGTTGTACAATGAGCAGTTCTTC. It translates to CASRVSGTGLYNEQFF.

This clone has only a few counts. In nucleotides, the CDR3 is TGCGCCAGCAGCTTGGGTGAGGGTTTCGAGCAGTACTTC. It specifies CASSLGEGFEQYF. The chain recombines TRBV5-1 with TRBJ2-7, with D perhaps matching TRBD2 (5 bases). The CDR3 loop spans 13 amino acids. Germline V gene data show CDR1 as SGHRS and CDR2 as YFSETQ. Trimming removed 0 bases at V and 6 bases at J, with 10 bases between.

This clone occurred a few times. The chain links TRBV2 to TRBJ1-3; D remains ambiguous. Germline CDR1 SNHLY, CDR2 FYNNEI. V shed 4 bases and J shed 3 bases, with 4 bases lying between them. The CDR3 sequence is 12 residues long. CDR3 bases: TGTGCCAGCAGTGGTAATGGAAACACCATATATTTT. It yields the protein CASSGNGNTIYF.

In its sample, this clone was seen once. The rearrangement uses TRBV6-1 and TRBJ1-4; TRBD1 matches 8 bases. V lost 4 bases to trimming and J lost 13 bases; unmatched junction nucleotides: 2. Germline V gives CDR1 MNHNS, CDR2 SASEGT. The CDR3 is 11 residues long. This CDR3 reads CASSGQGRLFF. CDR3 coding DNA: TGTGCCAGCAGTGGACAGGGGCGACTGTTTTTT.

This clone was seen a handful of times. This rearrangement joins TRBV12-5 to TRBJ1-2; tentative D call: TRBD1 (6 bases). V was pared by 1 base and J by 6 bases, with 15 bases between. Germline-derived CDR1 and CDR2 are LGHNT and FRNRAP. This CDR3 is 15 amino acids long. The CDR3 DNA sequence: TGTGCTAGTGGTTTGGAGACAGGAGCTGGAGATGGCTACACCTTC. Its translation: CASGLETGAGDGYTF.

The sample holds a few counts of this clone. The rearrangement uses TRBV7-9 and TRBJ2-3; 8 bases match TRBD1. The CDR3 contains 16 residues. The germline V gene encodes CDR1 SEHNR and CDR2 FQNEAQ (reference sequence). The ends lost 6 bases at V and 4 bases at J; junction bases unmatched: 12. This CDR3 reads CASRRVTGQGADTQYF. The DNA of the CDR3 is TGTGCCAGCAGACGGGTTACCGGACAGGGTGCAGATACGCAGTATTTT. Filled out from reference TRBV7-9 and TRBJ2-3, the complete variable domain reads DTGVSQNPRHKITKRGQNVTFRCDPISEHNRLYWYRQTLGQGPEFLTYFQNEAQLEKSRLLSDRFSAERPKGSFSTLEIQRTEQGDSAMYLCASRRVTGQGADTQYFGPGTRLTVL.

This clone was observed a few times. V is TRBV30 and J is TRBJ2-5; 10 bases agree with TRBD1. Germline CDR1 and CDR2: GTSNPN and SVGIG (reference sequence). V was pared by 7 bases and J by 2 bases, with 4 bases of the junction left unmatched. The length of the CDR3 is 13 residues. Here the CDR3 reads CASGQGLQETQYF. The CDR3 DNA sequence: TGTGCCTCGGGACAGGGGCTGCAAGAGACCCAGTACTTC.

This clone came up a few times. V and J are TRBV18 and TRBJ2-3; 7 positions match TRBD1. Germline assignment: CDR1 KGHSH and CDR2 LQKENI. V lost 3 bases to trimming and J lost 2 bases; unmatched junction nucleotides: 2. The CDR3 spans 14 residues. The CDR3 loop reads CASSPQGVTDTQYF. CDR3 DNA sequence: TGTGCCAGCTCACCCCAGGGGGTCACAGATACGCAGTATTTT.